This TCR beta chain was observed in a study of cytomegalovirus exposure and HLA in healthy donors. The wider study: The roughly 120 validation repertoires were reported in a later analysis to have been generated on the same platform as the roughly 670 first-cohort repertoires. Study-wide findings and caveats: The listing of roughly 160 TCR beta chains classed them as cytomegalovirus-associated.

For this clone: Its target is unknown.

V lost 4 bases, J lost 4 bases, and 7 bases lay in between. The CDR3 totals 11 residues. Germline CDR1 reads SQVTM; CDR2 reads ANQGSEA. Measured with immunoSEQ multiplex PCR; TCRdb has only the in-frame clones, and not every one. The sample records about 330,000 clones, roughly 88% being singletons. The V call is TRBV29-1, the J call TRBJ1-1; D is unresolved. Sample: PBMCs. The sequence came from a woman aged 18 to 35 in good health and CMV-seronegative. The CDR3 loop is CSVVAVTEAFF. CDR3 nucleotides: TGCAGCGTTGTAGCTGTCACTGAAGCTTTCTTT.